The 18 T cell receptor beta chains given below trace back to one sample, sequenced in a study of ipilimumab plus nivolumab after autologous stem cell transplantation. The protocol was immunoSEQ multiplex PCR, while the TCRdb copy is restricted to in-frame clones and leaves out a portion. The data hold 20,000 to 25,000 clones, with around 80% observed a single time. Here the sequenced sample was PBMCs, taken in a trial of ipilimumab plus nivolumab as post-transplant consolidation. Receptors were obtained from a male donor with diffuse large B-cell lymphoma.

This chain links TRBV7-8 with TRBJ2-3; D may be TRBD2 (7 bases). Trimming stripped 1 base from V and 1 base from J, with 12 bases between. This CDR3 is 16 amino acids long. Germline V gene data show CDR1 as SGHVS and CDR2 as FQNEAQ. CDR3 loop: CASSLDAGAGTDTQYF. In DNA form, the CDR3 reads TGTGCCAGCAGCTTAGATGCGGGGGCCGGCACAGATACGCAGTATTTT.

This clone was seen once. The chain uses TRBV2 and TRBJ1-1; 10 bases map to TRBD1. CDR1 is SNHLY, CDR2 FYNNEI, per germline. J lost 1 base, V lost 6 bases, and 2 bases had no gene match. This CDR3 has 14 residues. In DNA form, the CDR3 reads TGTGCCAGCAGCCGGACAGGGGGGAACACTGAAGCTTTCTTT. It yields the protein CASSRTGGNTEAFF.

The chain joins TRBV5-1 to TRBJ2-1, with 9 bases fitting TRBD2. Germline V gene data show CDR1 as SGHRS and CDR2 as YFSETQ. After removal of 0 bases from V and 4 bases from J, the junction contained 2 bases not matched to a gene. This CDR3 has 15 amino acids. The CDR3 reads CASSLDLAGYNEQFF. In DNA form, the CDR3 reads TGCGCCAGCAGCTTGGATCTAGCGGGGTACAATGAGCAGTTCTTC.

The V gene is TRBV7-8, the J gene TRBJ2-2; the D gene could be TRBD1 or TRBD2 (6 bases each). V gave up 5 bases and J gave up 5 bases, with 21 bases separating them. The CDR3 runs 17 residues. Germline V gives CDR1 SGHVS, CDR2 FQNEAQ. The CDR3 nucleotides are TGTGCCAGCAGCGCAGGCGAGGGGGGACGCATTACCGGGGAGCTGTTTTTT. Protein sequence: CASSAGEGGRITGELFF.

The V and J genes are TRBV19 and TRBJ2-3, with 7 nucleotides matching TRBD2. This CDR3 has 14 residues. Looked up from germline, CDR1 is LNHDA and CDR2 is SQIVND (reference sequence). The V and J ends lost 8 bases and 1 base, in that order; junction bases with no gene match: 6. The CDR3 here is CASQERGRTDTQYF. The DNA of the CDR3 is TGTGCCAGTCAAGAGCGGGGCCGCACAGATACGCAGTATTTT.

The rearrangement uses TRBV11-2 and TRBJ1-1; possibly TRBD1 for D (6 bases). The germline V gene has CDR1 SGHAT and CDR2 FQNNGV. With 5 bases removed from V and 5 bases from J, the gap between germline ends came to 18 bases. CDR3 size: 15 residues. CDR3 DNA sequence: TGTGCCAGCAGCCCCCAGGGCAGGGGAGAAACTGAAGCTTTCTTT. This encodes CASSPQGRGETEAFF.

This CDR3 is CASSLVLAGSTGELFF. The DNA for the CDR3 is TGTGCCAGCAGTTTAGTGCTAGCGGGTTCCACCGGGGAGCTGTTTTTT. The chain combines TRBV28 with TRBJ2-2, with 8 positions matching TRBD2. V was clipped by 2 bases and J by 4 bases; unmatched bases: 6. CDR1 is MDHEN and CDR2 is SYDVKM in the germline V gene. The CDR3 contains 16 residues.

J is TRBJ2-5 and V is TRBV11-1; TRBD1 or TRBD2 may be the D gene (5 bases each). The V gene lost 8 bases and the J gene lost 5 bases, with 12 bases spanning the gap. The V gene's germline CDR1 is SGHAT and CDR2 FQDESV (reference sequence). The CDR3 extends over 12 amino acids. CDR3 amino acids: CASGLGVETQYF. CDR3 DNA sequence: TGTGCCAGCGGCCTGGGGGTGGAGACCCAGTACTTC.

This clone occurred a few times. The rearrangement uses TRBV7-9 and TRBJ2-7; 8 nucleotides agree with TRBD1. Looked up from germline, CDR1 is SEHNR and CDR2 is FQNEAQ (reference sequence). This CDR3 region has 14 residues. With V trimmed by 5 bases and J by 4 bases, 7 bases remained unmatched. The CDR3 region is CASSPWTGQYEQYF. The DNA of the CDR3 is TGTGCCAGCAGCCCCTGGACAGGGCAATACGAGCAGTACTTC.

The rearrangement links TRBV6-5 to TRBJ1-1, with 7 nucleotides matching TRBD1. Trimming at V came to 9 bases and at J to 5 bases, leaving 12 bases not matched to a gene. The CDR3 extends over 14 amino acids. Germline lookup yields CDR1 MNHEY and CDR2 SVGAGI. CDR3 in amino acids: CASLPVPGGTEAFF. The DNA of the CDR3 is TGTGCCAGTCTACCCGTACCAGGGGGAACTGAAGCTTTCTTT.

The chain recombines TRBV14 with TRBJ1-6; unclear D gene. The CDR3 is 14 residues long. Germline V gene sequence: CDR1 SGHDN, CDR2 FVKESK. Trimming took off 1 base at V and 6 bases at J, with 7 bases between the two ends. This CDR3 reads CASSQVRLNSPLHF. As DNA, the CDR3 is TGTGCCAGCAGCCAAGTCCGGCTTAATTCACCCCTCCACTTT.

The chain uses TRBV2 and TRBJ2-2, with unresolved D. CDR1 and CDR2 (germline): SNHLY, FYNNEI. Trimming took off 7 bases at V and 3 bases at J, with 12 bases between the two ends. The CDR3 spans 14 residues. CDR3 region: CASTYFQDTGELFF. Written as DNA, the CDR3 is TGTGCCAGCACATACTTCCAGGACACCGGGGAGCTGTTTTTT.

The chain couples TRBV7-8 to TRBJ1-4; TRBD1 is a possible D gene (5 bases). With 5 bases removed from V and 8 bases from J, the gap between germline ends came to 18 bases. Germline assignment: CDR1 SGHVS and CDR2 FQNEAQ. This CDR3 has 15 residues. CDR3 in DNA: TGTGCCAGCAGCGCGGACTGGGGGGTGGCAGAAAAACTGTTTTTT. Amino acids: CASSADWGVAEKLFF.

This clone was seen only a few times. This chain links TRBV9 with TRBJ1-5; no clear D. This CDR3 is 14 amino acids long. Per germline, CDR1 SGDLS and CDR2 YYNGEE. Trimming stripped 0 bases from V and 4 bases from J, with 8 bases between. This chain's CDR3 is CASSVGFENQPQHF. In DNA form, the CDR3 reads TGTGCCAGCAGCGTAGGTTTCGAGAATCAGCCCCAGCATTTT.

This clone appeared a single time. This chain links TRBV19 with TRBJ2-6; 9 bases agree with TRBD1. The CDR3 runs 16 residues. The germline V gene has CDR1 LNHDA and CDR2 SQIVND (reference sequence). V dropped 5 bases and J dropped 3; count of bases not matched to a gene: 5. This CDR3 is CASSLQGAGGANVLTF. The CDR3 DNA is TGTGCCAGTAGTTTACAGGGGGCAGGTGGGGCCAACGTCCTGACTTTC.

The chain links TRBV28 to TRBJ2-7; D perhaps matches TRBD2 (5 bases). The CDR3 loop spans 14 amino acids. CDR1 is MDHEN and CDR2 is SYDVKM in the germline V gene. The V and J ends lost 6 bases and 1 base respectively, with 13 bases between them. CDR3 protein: CASSPFGLSYEQYF. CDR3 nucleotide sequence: TGTGCCAGCAGCCCCTTCGGACTTTCCTACGAGCAGTACTTC. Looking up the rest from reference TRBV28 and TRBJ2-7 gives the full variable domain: DVKVTQSSRYLVKRTGEKVFLECVQDMDHENMFWYRQDPGLGLRLIYFSYDVKMKEKGDIPEGYSVSREKKERFSLILESASTNQTSMYLCASSPFGLSYEQYFGPGTRLTVT.

The DNA of the CDR3 is TGCAGCGGTTCCGAGGGCTCCCTTTTTAGCGGGGAGCTGTTTTTT. Translating gives CSGSEGSLFSGELFF. The chain is built from TRBV29-1 and TRBJ2-2, with D perhaps matching TRBD2 (5 bases). V was shortened by 7 bases and J by 7 bases, with 22 bases between the two germline ends. The CDR3 consists of 15 residues. The V gene's germline CDR1 is SQVTM and CDR2 ANQGSEA.

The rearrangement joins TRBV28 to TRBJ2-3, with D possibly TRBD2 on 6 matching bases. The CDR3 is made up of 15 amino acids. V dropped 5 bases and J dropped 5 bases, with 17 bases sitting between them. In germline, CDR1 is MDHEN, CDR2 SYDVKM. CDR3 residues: CASSPLGGVRDTQYF. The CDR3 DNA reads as TGTGCCAGCAGTCCCCTCGGCGGGGTAAGAGATACGCAGTATTTT.